This is a list of T cell receptor beta chains from one sample in a study of identical twins. TCRdb used MiXCR to reprocess the 5' RACE reads, holding one entry per CDR3 protein. Of about 530,000 distinct CDR3 sequences in the sample, 20% to 25% were seen once. These data are also associated with another study on yellow fever vaccine responses in identical twins.

The sequenced sample was CD4+ T cells sorted from blood. Receptors were obtained from a woman under 30 in good health. CDR3s include the opening cysteine and the closing phenylalanine or tryptophan. A D gene is named only where the DNA matches it firmly. For some rows the clone size is stated as once, few or many, or as a class when expanded; others skip it.

j_call clone_size v_call d_call cdr3_aa cdr3_nt
TRBJ2-2 . TRBV12-3/TRBV12-4 TRBD1 CASSLAGGLGELFF TGTGCCAGCAGTCTTGCAGGGGGCCTAGGGGAGCTGTTTTTT
TRBJ1-2 . TRBV18 . CASSPWGGANFYGYTF TGTGCCAGCTCCCCCTGGGGGGGGGCCAACTTCTATGGCTACACCTTC
TRBJ2-7 few TRBV7-8 . CASSFLSEQYF TGTGCCAGCAGCTTTTTGTCGGAGCAGTACTTC
TRBJ2-6 . TRBV29-1 . CSAGDREAGANVLTF TGCAGCGCCGGAGACAGAGAGGCTGGGGCCAACGTCCTGACTTTC
TRBJ2-5 . TRBV2 TRBD2 CASSAGGQETQYF TGTGCCAGCAGTGCGGGGGGGCAAGAGACCCAGTACTTC
TRBJ2-3 . TRBV12-3/TRBV12-4 TRBD2 CASSQGYTSGGPTDTQYF TGTGCCAGCAGTCAAGGCTATACTAGCGGGGGGCCCACAGATACGCAGTATTTT
TRBJ2-1 . TRBV5-1 . CASSSHGGIAYNEQFF TGCGCCAGCAGCTCCCATGGGGGGATCGCCTACAATGAGCAGTTCTTC
TRBJ1-2 few TRBV5-1 TRBD1 CASSSAPGTGLYGYTF TGCGCCAGCAGCTCGGCCCCCGGGACAGGGCTCTATGGCTACACCTTC
TRBJ2-1 . TRBV5-1 . CASSLGHVNEQFF TGCGCCAGCAGCTTGGGACACGTCAATGAGCAGTTCTTC
TRBJ2-3 . TRBV6-5 . CASSWVAGVTDTQYF TGTGCCAGCAGTTGGGTGGCGGGCGTTACAGATACGCAGTATTTT
TRBJ2-1 few TRBV24-1 TRBD1 CATGAPGQGYNEQFF TGTGCCACCGGAGCCCCGGGACAGGGGTACAATGAGCAGTTCTTC
TRBJ2-5 . TRBV14 TRBD2 CASSPTSGSPVETQYF TGTGCCAGCAGCCCTACTAGCGGGAGCCCCGTCGAGACCCAGTACTTC